This TCR beta chain was documented in a study of blood T cell repertoires in COVID-19. Across the whole study: The origin of the acute and convalescent COVID-19 samples was the United States, Italy and Spain. PBMCs, B-cell-depleted T cells, or T cells were the source of the cDNA or gDNA that made up the material.

V shed 6 bases and J 1 base; nucleotides not matched to a gene: 5. This CDR3 comprises 14 residues. Germline CDR1 is MDHEN and CDR2 is SYDVKM. Source study methods: Cell counts per sample came from amplifying reference gene primers. Profiling relied on immunoSEQ multiplex PCR, and the TCRdb table lists in-frame clones only, not all of them. V, J and clone size derive from that table, while D and trimming were established from the DNA sequence. The sample includes tens of thousands of clones, just over 85% seen only once; the top ten take 20% to 25%. With respect to this clone: Different DNA sequences within this sample yield the same CDR3.

The gene calls are TRBV28 and TRBJ1-1; TRBD1 matches at 7 bases. This receptor was obtained from an elderly woman in a cohort sampled during active or convalescent COVID-19. The sequenced material came from peripheral blood. Written as DNA, the CDR3 is TGTGCCAGCAGCCCGGGACAGAGGAACACTGAAGCTTTCTTT. This sequence encodes CASSPGQRNTEAFF.